These T cell receptor beta chains were read from a single sample in a study of T cell responses to AZD1222 COVID-19 vaccine. The assay was immunoSEQ multiplex PCR, and TCRdb's table has in-frame clones only and misses some. There are about 260,000 clones in the sample; approximately 93% occur only once, and around 0.5% lies in the top ten. The sample consisted of peripheral blood, taken on day 0 of AZD1222 vaccination. These TCRs come from an adult in good health. CDR3s include the opening cysteine and the closing phenylalanine or tryptophan. Each record gives: clone size, V gene, J gene, D gene, CDR3 DNA, CDR3 protein. A D gene is named only where the DNA matches it firmly. Clone size is not always given. Where it is, it says once, few, many or a class for expanded clones.

NA,TRBV7-9,TRBJ2-5,NA,TGTGCCAGCAGCTTAGCAGCGACAGATCAAGAGACCCAGTACTTC,CASSLAATDQETQYF
NA,TRBV2,TRBJ1-2,NA,TGTGCCAGCACCGCACCCCGCCACAGGAGAGGAGGCTACACCTTC,CASTAPRHRRGGYTF
few,TRBV30,TRBJ1-3,NA,TGTGCCTGGGGCGGCTCTGGAAACACCATATATTTT,CAWGGSGNTIYF
NA,TRBV23-1,TRBJ1-1,NA,TGCGCCAGCAGTCAATCGCGGGGTAGGACTGAAGCTTTCTTT,CASSQSRGRTEAFF
NA,TRBV10-2,TRBJ1-4,NA,TGCGCCAGCAGAGAAGGGACCGGACGGGGGGTTACTAATGAAAAACTGTTTTTT,CASREGTGRGVTNEKLFF
NA,TRBV7-2,TRBJ2-1,NA,TGTGCCAGCAGCTCAACCCTTGGCTCCTACAATGAGCAGTTCTTC,CASSSTLGSYNEQFF
NA,TRBV4-1,TRBJ1-5,NA,TGCGCCAGCCGCCGGGCCGGGGGGATTCAGCCCCAGCATTTT,CASRRAGGIQPQHF
NA,TRBV12-3/TRBV12-4,TRBJ1-5,TRBD1,TGTGCCAGCCAACAGGGGGACAATCAGCCCCAGCATTTT,CASQQGDNQPQHF
NA,TRBV9,TRBJ1-1,NA,TGTGCCAGCAGCGCCCTTCCCGAGAACACTGAAGCTTTCTTT,CASSALPENTEAFF
NA,TRBV6-1,TRBJ1-1,NA,TGTGCCAGCAGTGGACACATGGGGGGGCGCGGGTACACTGAAGCTTTCTTT,CASSGHMGGRGYTEAFF
NA,TRBV28,TRBJ1-1,NA,TGTGCCAGCAGTTTACCAACAGGCTACACTGAAGCTTTCTTT,CASSLPTGYTEAFF
NA,TRBV9,TRBJ1-4,TRBD1,TGTGCCAGCAGCGCTGGGACAGGGGGCGGCGGTGAAAAACTGTTTTTT,CASSAGTGGGGEKLFF
NA,TRBV5-3,TRBJ2-7,NA,TGTGCCAGAAGCTGGGGCAGCTCCTACGAGCAGTACTTC,CARSWGSSYEQYF
NA,TRBV7-9,TRBJ2-7,TRBD1,TGTGCCAGCAGCGAGGGACAGGGATGGGAAGAGCAGTACTTC,CASSEGQGWEEQYF
NA,TRBV13,TRBJ2-7,NA,TGTGCCAGCAGCTTAGTTTCTCAAGGGGGCGAGCAGTACTTC,CASSLVSQGGEQYF
NA,TRBV3-1/TRBV3-2,TRBJ2-2,NA,TGTGCCAGCAGCACGGGATCCTTTTTCAGGGCCGGGGAGCTGTTTTTT,CASSTGSFFRAGELFF
NA,TRBV18,TRBJ1-3,NA,TGTGCCAGCTCACCCGGGGCAGGGGAGCTAAACACCATATATTTT,CASSPGAGELNTIYF
NA,TRBV6-1,TRBJ1-1,NA,TGTGCCAGCAGTCCCTCCCGAGGGGCCAGGGCTTTCTTT,CASSPSRGARAFF
NA,TRBV24-1,TRBJ1-2,NA,TGTGCCACCAGTATGTGGGGAAACTATGGCTACACCTTC,CATSMWGNYGYTF
NA,TRBV27,TRBJ2-2,NA,TGTGCCAGCAGTTTAAGGACCGGGGAGCTGTTTTTT,CASSLRTGELFF
NA,TRBV28,TRBJ1-1,NA,TGTGCCAGCAGATCCCCCGGCACTGAAGCTTTCTTT,CASRSPGTEAFF
NA,TRBV6-5,TRBJ2-2,NA,TGTGCCAGCAGTTCCACCTCGCTCGGGGAGCTGTTTTTT,CASSSTSLGELFF